Only one count was recorded for the clone carrying this T cell receptor (beta chain). The data originate from a study of T cell changes during pregnancy in multiple sclerosis. Only in-frame clones appear in the TCRdb table, and some are missing; sequencing was by immunoSEQ multiplex PCR. This table holds more than 25,000 clones, 80% to 90% found once. Source: CD8+ T cells from peripheral blood mononuclear cells, taken in the third trimester of pregnancy. The origin of this receptor is a female donor with multiple sclerosis, enrolled in a pregnancy study.

CDR3 sequence (DNA): TGTGCCAGCACTCTTGAGGGTAATGCCTACAATGAGCAGTTCTTC. It specifies CASTLEGNAYNEQFF. This chain uses TRBV6-1 with TRBJ2-1; D may be TRBD2 (5 bases). The CDR3 covers 15 residues. Trimming took off 7 bases at V and 2 bases at J, with 15 bases between the two ends. Germline V CDR1 and CDR2: MNHNS, SASEGT.